This T cell receptor beta chain was sequenced during a study of CD8 T cells in ankylosing spondylitis. This clonotype was picked up one time. What it binds is not known. Making the TCR beta libraries involved quantitative 5'-RACE with molecular barcodes. MiXCR was run by TCRdb on the 5' RACE reads, yielding one entry per CDR3 protein. This sample carries about 150,000 distinct CDR3 sequences, around 45% of them seen once, and the ten largest clones take 12% to 15%. The CDR3 extends over 16 amino acids. Germline lookup yields CDR1 SEHNR and CDR2 FQNEAQ (reference sequence). Trimming took 5 bases from V and 3 from J; bases not matched to a gene: 9. Study-wide results and caveats: Characteristic, it appeared, of ankylosing spondylitis blood was a TCR beta motif of eight highly homologous variants. Reactive arthritis synovial fluid and blood previously showed some of these motif variants.

The material sequenced was synovial fluid, either unsorted or a sorted T cell fraction (not recorded which). The TCR comes from a male donor with ankylosing spondylitis. V is TRBV7-9 and J is TRBJ2-1; 8 positions match TRBD2. CDR3 amino acids: CASSKTSAFYYNEQFF. CDR3 nucleotides: TGTGCCAGCAGCAAGACTAGCGCCTTTTACTACAATGAGCAGTTCTTC.